These 25 T cell receptor beta chains were sequenced from one sample in a study of blood T cell repertoires in COVID-19. Assay used: immunoSEQ multiplex PCR; TCRdb lists only in-frame clones, some missing. The sample has around 100,000 clones; roughly 80% are singletons. Sequencing was carried out using peripheral blood. These receptor sequences come from a man in his 70s with active or convalescent COVID-19.

V usage is TRBV9 and J usage is TRBJ2-3, with 12 bases matching TRBD2. Germline values: CDR1 SGDLS, CDR2 YYNGEE. Trimming removed 1 base from V and 6 bases from J; junction bases left unmatched: 9. The CDR3 runs 17 residues. CDR3 nucleotides: TGTGCCAGCAGCGTACTAGCGGGGGGGCCAGTCCCGGATACGCAGTATTTT. Protein: CASSVLAGGPVPDTQYF.

The gene calls are TRBV5-1 and TRBJ1-6; 8 bases line up with TRBD1. This CDR3 is built from 16 residues. CDR1 is SGHRS, CDR2 YFSETQ, per germline. Trimming took 2 bases from V and 8 from J; bases not matched to a gene: 9. The CDR3 here is CASSFLTGDGDSPLHF. The CDR3 bases are TGCGCCAGCAGCTTCCTGACAGGGGATGGAGATTCACCCCTCCACTTT. The complete variable domain, with remaining parts taken from reference TRBV5-1 and TRBJ1-6, reads KAGVTQTPRYLIKTRGQQVTLSCSPISGHRSVSWYQQTPGQGLQFLFEYFSETQRNKGNFPGRFSGRQFSNSRSEMNVSTLELGDSALYLCASSFLTGDGDSPLHFGNGTRLTVT.

This chain's CDR3 is CASLSSPDTQYF. The CDR3 DNA is TGTGCCAGCTTGTCTAGCCCAGATACGCAGTATTTT. The chain combines TRBV28 with TRBJ2-3; possibly TRBD2 for D (5 bases). The CDR3 runs to 12 residues. Germline loops: CDR1 MDHEN, CDR2 SYDVKM. Trimming stripped 8 bases from V and 4 bases from J, with 10 bases between.

This clone was seen only a few times. In the same sample, other DNA sequences code for this CDR3. The chain joins TRBV5-1 to TRBJ2-7; 8 bases are a match to TRBD2. The CDR3 sequence is 18 residues long. Per germline, CDR1 SGHRS and CDR2 YFSETQ. The CDR3 sequence: CPRRGRGAGGPSSYEQYF. CDR3 DNA sequence: TGCCCCCGCCGGGGGCGGGGGGCGGGCGGGCCGAGCTCCTACGAGCAGTACTTC.

The rearrangement joins TRBV28 to TRBJ2-1; no reliable D call. The V end was cut by 2 bases, the J end by 4 bases, with 12 bases between. CDR1 MDHEN and CDR2 SYDVKM come from the germline V gene. This CDR3 contains 15 residues. The CDR3 sequence: CASSLLQSGYNEQFF. The CDR3 nucleotides read TGTGCCAGCAGTTTACTTCAGTCCGGGTACAATGAGCAGTTCTTC.

The rearrangement links TRBV5-1 to TRBJ2-6; possible D gene TRBD1, 5 bases. V gave up 0 bases and J gave up 4 bases, with 20 bases separating them. This CDR3 has 19 amino acids. Per the germline V gene, CDR1 is SGHRS and CDR2 is YFSETQ. The DNA for the CDR3 is TGCGCCAGCAGCTTGGCGCCACCCTCCGCAGGGCCCGGGGCCAACGTCCTGACTTTC. Protein sequence: CASSLAPPSAGPGANVLTF.

CDR3 in amino acids: CASRPGSGNTIYF. The CDR3 coding sequence is TGTGCCAGCAGACCAGGCTCTGGAAACACCATATATTTT. The J gene is TRBJ1-3, the V gene TRBV5-6; no definite D call. The CDR3 extends over 13 amino acids. Germline CDR1 SGHDT, CDR2 YYEEEE. V was pared by 5 bases and J by 0 bases, with 6 bases between.

This clone occurred a few times. This specimen includes other DNA sequences encoding the same CDR3. V gene TRBV9 combines with J gene TRBJ1-6, with a weak D call TRBD1 (6 bases). The CDR3 totals 14 residues. The V gene lost 3 bases and the J gene lost 12 bases, with 16 bases spanning the gap. Germline V gene data show CDR1 as SGDLS and CDR2 as YYNGEE. The CDR3 is CASSGRGGGEPLHF. DNA of the CDR3: TGTGCCAGCAGCGGAAGGGGGGGCGGGGAACCCCTCCACTTT. The whole variable domain, remainder taken from reference TRBV9 and TRBJ1-6, is DSGVTQTPKHLITATGQRVTLRCSPRSGDLSVYWYQQSLDQGLQFLIQYYNGEERAKGNILERFSAQQFPDLHSELNLSSLELGDSALYFCASSGRGGGEPLHFGNGTRLTVT.

The chain has TRBV11-1 and TRBJ2-7, with TRBD2 matching 13 bases. The CDR3 is made up of 14 amino acids. CDR1 and CDR2 from the germline V gene are SGHAT and FQDESV (reference sequence). V lost 4 bases to trimming and J lost 10 bases; unmatched junction nucleotides: 7. The CDR3 region has the DNA TGTGCCAGCAGCTCGACTAGCGGGGGGCCCCCCCAGTACTTC. Its protein is CASSSTSGGPPQYF.

In its sample, this clone was seen a few times. This CDR3 is CASSFSQGPSYEQYF. Written as DNA, the CDR3 is TGTGCCAGCAGCTTCTCTCAGGGTCCATCCTACGAGCAGTACTTC. The chain combines TRBV5-5 with TRBJ2-7, with D tentatively TRBD1 (5 bases). The germline V gene has CDR1 SGHKS and CDR2 YYEKEE (reference sequence). V was pared by 2 bases and J by 1 base, with 13 bases between. This CDR3 has 15 amino acids.

V and J are TRBV1 and TRBJ1-1. TRBV1 has pseudogene status. CDR3 length equals 16 residues. The CDR3 coding sequence is TGCACCAGCAGCCAAGACGAGGGCCTAGAGTGCACTGAAGCTTTCTTT. Translated, it gives CTSSQDEGLECTEAFF.

J is TRBJ2-1 and V is TRBV9; D is perhaps TRBD2 (5 bases). Germline V CDR1 and CDR2: SGDLS, YYNGEE. There are 16 residues in the CDR3. V lost 0 bases and J lost 3, with 13 bases in between. The CDR3 DNA sequence: TGTGCCAGCAGCGTAGCTCAGAGGGTGGACTACAATGAGCAGTTCTTC. It yields the protein CASSVAQRVDYNEQFF.

There are a few counts of this clone. The CDR3 sequence: CASSLTTAVQETQYF. The CDR3 coding sequence is TGTGCCAGCAGCTTAACCACAGCGGTTCAAGAGACCCAGTACTTC. This chain joins TRBV7-6 and TRBJ2-5; tentatively, D is TRBD2 (5 bases). This CDR3 has 15 residues. V was trimmed by 2 bases and J by 2 bases, leaving 12 bases between them. Germline V CDR1 and CDR2: SGHVS, FNYEAQ.

This chain links TRBV5-4 with TRBJ1-4; D is undetermined. The germline CDR1 and CDR2 sequences are SGHNT and YYREEE (reference sequence). V was clipped by 1 base and J by 0 bases, with 7 bases between them. The CDR3 extends over 15 amino acids. The CDR3 spells CASSLRGATNEKLFF. The CDR3 nucleotides are TGTGCCAGCAGCTTGCGAGGAGCAACTAATGAAAAACTGTTTTTT.

This clone was seen many times. The chain recombines TRBV3-1 (or the pseudogene TRBV3-2) with TRBJ2-7; D is perhaps TRBD1 (6 bases). This CDR3 comprises 14 residues. The ends were cut back, 2 bases at V and 5 bases at J, with 13 bases in the middle. CDR1 and CDR2 from the germline V gene are LGHDT and YNNKEL (reference sequence). CDR3 protein: CASSQIQGSDEQYF. Here the CDR3 DNA reads TGTGCCAGCAGCCAAATACAGGGAAGCGACGAGCAGTACTTC.

This chain uses TRBV5-1 with TRBJ2-3; 12 bases are a match to TRBD2. With V trimmed by 4 bases and J by 2 bases, 5 bases remained unmatched. Looked up from germline, CDR1 is SGHRS and CDR2 is YFSETQ. CDR3 length equals 16 residues. CDR3 DNA: TGCGCCAGCAGCGAGAGACTAGCGGGAGTCACAGATACGCAGTATTTT. It codes for CASSERLAGVTDTQYF.

The chain employs TRBV25-1 and TRBJ1-2; tentatively, D is TRBD1 (5 bases). The germline V and J ends were trimmed by 4 bases and 7 bases, with 19 bases remaining between them. The CDR3 totals 15 residues. Looked up from germline, CDR1 is MGHDK and CDR2 is SYGVNS. CDR3 DNA: TGTGCCAGCAGTGCCCCGACAGAGTGGTTAGGTGGCTACACCTTC. This encodes CASSAPTEWLGGYTF.

The V and J genes are TRBV6-5 and TRBJ1-1; 7 bases are shared with TRBD1. Germline lookup yields CDR1 MNHEY and CDR2 SVGAGI. V lost 0 bases and J lost 0; bases outside the gene matches: 4. This CDR3 contains 16 residues. The CDR3 is CASSYSTRGMNTEAFF. DNA of the CDR3: TGTGCCAGCAGTTACTCGACCAGGGGGATGAACACTGAAGCTTTCTTT.

V and J are TRBV6-6 and TRBJ2-7; possible D gene TRBD2, 6 bases. Between the trimmed V and J ends, which lost 7 bases and 5 bases, there was a span of 15 bases. The germline gives CDR1 MNHNY, CDR2 SVGAGI (reference sequence). The CDR3 covers 13 residues. The CDR3 region is CASNGGSNDEQYF. CDR3 DNA sequence: TGTGCCAGCAATGGGGGGAGTAACGACGAGCAGTACTTC.

This clone was seen a handful of times. J is TRBJ2-2 and V is TRBV9; 9 bases are shared with TRBD1. Germline V gene lookup returns CDR1 SGDLS and CDR2 YYNGEE. CDR3 length: 17 amino acids. The J segment lost 1 base and the V segment lost 4 bases, leaving 8 bases of the junction unmatched. The CDR3 region has the DNA TGTGCCAGCAGCCCCGCGGGACAGGGCGGGAACACCGGGGAGCTGTTTTTT. Protein sequence: CASSPAGQGGNTGELFF. Supplemented by reference TRBV9 and TRBJ2-2, the full variable domain reads DSGVTQTPKHLITATGQRVTLRCSPRSGDLSVYWYQQSLDQGLQFLIQYYNGEERAKGNILERFSAQQFPDLHSELNLSSLELGDSALYFCASSPAGQGGNTGELFFGEGSRLTVL.

This chain uses TRBV2 with TRBJ2-1; D perhaps matches TRBD2 (6 bases). V was cut by 4 bases and J by 10 bases, with 17 bases left in between. In germline, CDR1 is SNHLY, CDR2 FYNNEI. The CDR3 runs to 14 residues. The CDR3 is CASSGRLGGVEQFF. Here the CDR3 DNA reads TGTGCCAGCAGTGGTCGGCTAGGCGGGGTGGAGCAGTTCTTC.

The gene calls are TRBV10-2 and TRBJ1-5; 7 bases map to TRBD1. Germline V gene data show CDR1 as WSHSY and CDR2 as SAAADI. Trimming removed 6 bases from V and 10 bases from J; junction bases left unmatched: 12. The CDR3 consists of 14 residues. CDR3 protein: CASRRDSPIEPQHF. CDR3 nucleotide sequence: TGCGCCAGCAGGCGGGACAGTCCCATCGAACCCCAGCATTTT.

The chain's CDR3 is CASSPGHRNTIYF. DNA of the CDR3: TGTGCCAGCAGCCCCGGACATCGGAACACCATATATTTT. The chain carries TRBV7-3 and TRBJ1-3, with TRBD1 as a possible D gene (5 bases). The germline V and J ends were trimmed by 5 bases and 7 bases, with 12 bases remaining between them. This CDR3 comprises 13 residues. Germline CDR1 reads SGHTA; CDR2 reads FQGTGA.

This chain joins TRBV28 and TRBJ1-6; D may be TRBD1 (5 bases). The germline V gene encodes CDR1 MDHEN and CDR2 SYDVKM. The length of the CDR3 is 14 residues. Trimming shortened V by 6 bases and J by 6 bases, and 12 bases separated the two germline ends. The CDR3 sequence: CASSLEGVNSPLHF. CDR3 in DNA: TGTGCCAGCAGCTTAGAAGGGGTTAATTCACCCCTCCACTTT.

This chain links TRBV7-9 with TRBJ1-1; D possibly corresponds to TRBD1 (5 bases). This CDR3 comprises 18 residues. Between the trimmed V and J ends, which lost 1 base and 3 bases, there was a span of 21 bases. From germline, CDR1 is SEHNR and CDR2 FQNEAQ (reference sequence). CDR3 residues: CASSLGVPVGGADTEAFF. CDR3 DNA: TGTGCCAGCAGCTTAGGAGTCCCGGTTGGAGGGGCGGACACTGAAGCTTTCTTT.